A single sample is the source of the 27 T cell receptor beta chains below, sequenced in a study of OX40 agonist ivuxolimab in advanced cancers. TCRdb's copy holds only in-frame clones and misses some; the assay was immunoSEQ multiplex PCR. In the table there are about 63,000 clones, 80% to 90% of which are singletons. The sequencing here drew on CD4+ or CD8+ T cells sorted from blood, taken in a trial of the OX40 agonist ivuxolimab. Receptors originate from an adult with an advanced solid tumor such as melanoma, head and neck, liver or kidney cancer.

Only one count was recorded for this clone. The chain combines TRBV18 with TRBJ1-1; D is possibly TRBD1 (5 bases). V was shortened by 3 bases and J by 0 bases, with 11 bases between the two germline ends. This CDR3 has 15 amino acids. Per the germline V gene, CDR1 is KGHSH and CDR2 is LQKENI. This chain's CDR3 is CASSPGHRLNTEAFF. CDR3 sequence (DNA): TGTGCCAGCTCACCGGGGCACAGGCTGAACACTGAAGCTTTCTTT.

V gene TRBV19 combines with J gene TRBJ2-5; the D is unclear. The ends were cut back, 2 bases at V and 7 bases at J, with 17 bases in the middle. Germline V gene sequence: CDR1 LNHDA, CDR2 SQIVND (reference sequence). CDR3 length: 15 amino acids. The CDR3 sequence is CASSISRTPYGTQYF. CDR3 nucleotide sequence: TGTGCCAGTAGTATATCCAGAACTCCCTATGGGACCCAGTACTTC.

This rearrangement joins TRBV7-2 to TRBJ2-2, with 7 bases fitting TRBD2. CDR1 is SGHTA, CDR2 FQGNSA, per germline. J lost 4 bases, V lost 3 bases, and 2 bases had no gene match. This CDR3 is 14 amino acids long. CDR3 nucleotides: TGTGCCAGCAGCTTGGCGGGAGCCACCGGGGAGCTGTTTTTT. It encodes CASSLAGATGELFF.

This clone appeared once. The genes are TRBV7-6 and TRBJ2-7; weak D call: TRBD2 (6 bases). The CDR3 length is 15 residues. Trimming removed 2 bases from V and 3 bases from J, with 14 bases in between. Germline V gives CDR1 SGHVS, CDR2 FNYEAQ. CDR3 residues: CASSLPPLSGYEQYF. The CDR3 nucleotides are TGTGCCAGCAGCTTACCCCCCCTTAGCGGCTACGAGCAGTACTTC. The full variable domain, rest sourced from reference TRBV7-6 and TRBJ2-7, is GAGVSQSPRYKVTKRGQDVALRCDPISGHVSLYWYRQALGQGPEFLTYFNYEAQQDKSGLPNDRFSAERPEGSISTLTIQRTEQRDSAMYRCASSLPPLSGYEQYFGPGTRLTVT.

The chain joins TRBV7-2 to TRBJ1-5, with TRBD1 matching over 7 bases. The CDR3 runs 16 residues. The V gene end was trimmed by 3 bases and the J gene end by 0 bases; junction bases not matched to a gene: 5. Germline-derived CDR1 and CDR2 are SGHTA and FQGNSA. This CDR3 is CASSFGTANSNQPQHF. CDR3 DNA sequence: TGTGCCAGCAGCTTCGGGACAGCCAATAGCAATCAGCCCCAGCATTTT. The full variable domain, rest sourced from reference TRBV7-2 and TRBJ1-5, is GAGVSQSPSNKVTEKGKDVELRCDPISGHTALYWYRQSLGQGLEFLIYFQGNSAPDKSGLPSDRFSAERTGGSVSTLTIQRTQQEDSAVYLCASSFGTANSNQPQHFGDGTRLSIL.

The V call is TRBV30, the J call TRBJ2-3, with D unclear. V was trimmed by 3 bases and J by 4 bases, leaving 14 bases between them. The CDR3 contains 14 residues. CDR1 and CDR2 from the germline V gene are GTSNPN and SVGIG (reference sequence). The CDR3: CAWSPLRPPDTQYF. The CDR3 bases are TGTGCCTGGAGCCCGCTCCGCCCACCAGATACGCAGTATTTT.

The V gene is TRBV6-6, the J gene TRBJ2-5; possibly TRBD1 for D (5 bases). The CDR3 consists of 12 residues. V lost 8 bases to trimming and J lost 5 bases, with 12 bases between them. Germline assignment: CDR1 MNHNY and CDR2 SVGAGI (reference sequence). CDR3 coding DNA: TGTGCCAGCGGGCGACAGCTGGAGACCCAGTACTTC. Translating gives CASGRQLETQYF.

This sequence joins TRBV10-3 and TRBJ2-3; perhaps TRBD2 as D (6 bases). This CDR3 is 13 amino acids long. Trimming took off 4 bases at V and 6 bases at J, with 11 bases between the two ends. CDR1 is ENHRY, CDR2 SYGVKD, per germline. CDR3 DNA sequence: TGTGCCATCAGTGCGCAGGAGGGGGATACGCAGTATTTT. Its translation: CAISAQEGDTQYF.

The rearrangement links TRBV25-1 to TRBJ1-5, with TRBD1 matching over 8 bases. With V trimmed by 8 bases and J by 6 bases, 9 bases remained unmatched. Germline V gene lookup returns CDR1 MGHDK and CDR2 SYGVNS. The CDR3 sequence is 14 residues long. Here the CDR3 DNA reads TGTGCCAGCTCCGGACAGGGTGTGGGTCAGCCCCAGCATTTT. Translation gives CASSGQGVGQPQHF.

V usage is TRBV28 and J usage is TRBJ2-3; tentatively, D is TRBD2 (6 bases). Looked up from germline, CDR1 is MDHEN and CDR2 is SYDVKM. The V and J ends lost 2 bases and 8 bases respectively, with 17 bases between them. This CDR3 contains 15 residues. CDR3: CASSLGGGRRGTQYF. CDR3 coding DNA: TGTGCCAGCAGTTTAGGTGGAGGGAGGCGGGGTACGCAGTATTTT.

The V call is TRBV7-2, the J call TRBJ2-7; 9 nucleotides align to TRBD2. Germline trimming cut 5 bases from V and 0 bases from J; bases unmatched to any gene: 5. The CDR3 totals 15 residues. Germline CDR1 and CDR2: SGHTA and FQGNSA. For the CDR3, the DNA is TGTGCCAGCAGCAGAACGACTAGCGGCTCCTACGAGCAGTACTTC. The encoded protein is CASSRTTSGSYEQYF.

J is TRBJ1-2 and V is TRBV28; 8 nucleotides agree with TRBD1. This CDR3 is 15 amino acids long. J lost 6 bases, V lost 5 bases, and 11 bases had no gene match. Germline assignment: CDR1 MDHEN and CDR2 SYDVKM. The CDR3 is CASSARGLGRDGYTF. The DNA for the CDR3 is TGTGCCAGCAGTGCCAGGGGGCTGGGTCGGGATGGCTACACCTTC.

The rearrangement uses TRBV19 and TRBJ2-2, with D tentatively TRBD1 or TRBD2 (5 bases each). Between the trimmed V and J ends, which lost 7 bases and 5 bases, there was a span of 11 bases. The length of the CDR3 is 13 residues. Germline values: CDR1 LNHDA, CDR2 SQIVND (reference sequence). The CDR3 protein is CASTKWGTGELFF. CDR3 in DNA: TGTGCCAGTACCAAATGGGGGACCGGGGAGCTGTTTTTT.

V is TRBV27 and J is TRBJ1-3; perhaps TRBD1 as D (5 bases). The CDR3 has 15 amino acids. Germline values: CDR1 MNHEY, CDR2 SMNVEV (reference sequence). Deletions cut 3 bases from V and 1 base from J, with 10 bases between. The CDR3 protein is CASSFAGVSGNTIYF. CDR3 in DNA: TGTGCCAGCAGTTTTGCGGGGGTGTCTGGAAACACCATATATTTT.

The V and J genes are TRBV30 and TRBJ2-2; TRBD2 might be the D (5 bases). CDR3 size: 14 residues. Germline values: CDR1 GTSNPN, CDR2 SVGIG (reference sequence). Trimming took 5 bases from V and 0 from J, leaving 10 bases between them. This chain's CDR3 is CAWERLANTGELFF. The CDR3, as DNA: TGTGCCTGGGAGCGGTTAGCGAACACCGGGGAGCTGTTTTTT. The whole variable domain, remainder taken from reference TRBV30 and TRBJ2-2, is SQTIHQWPATLVQPVGSPLSLECTVEGTSNPNLYWYRQAAGRGLQLLFYSVGIGQISSEVPQNLSASRPQDRQFILSSKKLLLSDSGFYLCAWERLANTGELFFGEGSRLTVL.

The chain is built from TRBV7-8 and TRBJ2-2; TRBD2 is a possible D gene (5 bases). CDR3 length equals 14 residues. Germline-derived CDR1 and CDR2 are SGHVS and FQNEAQ. V was trimmed by 6 bases and J by 0 bases, leaving 8 bases between them. The CDR3 spells CASRLLANTGELFF. The CDR3, as DNA: TGTGCCAGCAGACTACTAGCGAACACCGGGGAGCTGTTTTTT.

The chain joins TRBV5-4 to TRBJ2-5; tentative D call: TRBD1 (5 bases). Trimming took 0 bases from V and 5 from J, leaving 17 bases between them. This CDR3 comprises 16 residues. Germline V gene data show CDR1 as SGHNT and CDR2 as YYREEE (reference sequence). Written as DNA, the CDR3 is TGTGCCAGCAGCTTGGATGGGGCAGCTACAAGGGAGACCCAGTACTTC. It yields the protein CASSLDGAATRETQYF.

The V and J genes are TRBV9 and TRBJ2-5; D gene unclear. CDR1 and CDR2 (germline): SGDLS, YYNGEE. There are 14 residues in the CDR3. Trimming stripped 4 bases from V and 4 bases from J, with 14 bases between. CDR3 bases: TGTGCCAGCAGCATGGTCAGTTTTGCAGAGACCCAGTACTTC. Its protein is CASSMVSFAETQYF. Full variable domain (outside the CDR3, taken from reference TRBV9 and TRBJ2-5): DSGVTQTPKHLITATGQRVTLRCSPRSGDLSVYWYQQSLDQGLQFLIQYYNGEERAKGNILERFSAQQFPDLHSELNLSSLELGDSALYFCASSMVSFAETQYFGPGTRLLVL.

The rearrangement links TRBV29-1 to TRBJ1-5, with TRBD1 matching over 12 bases. There are 14 residues in the CDR3. Germline V CDR1 and CDR2: SQVTM, ANQGSEA. V trimming: 6 bases; J trimming: 6 bases; junction bases outside the gene matches: 6. The chain's CDR3 is CSVAGTGGSQPQHF. The CDR3 DNA is TGCAGCGTGGCCGGGACAGGGGGCAGTCAGCCCCAGCATTTT.

J is TRBJ1-5 and V is TRBV6-1; D uncertain. The germline V and J ends were trimmed by 2 bases and 5 bases, with 10 bases remaining between them. Germline CDR1 MNHNS, CDR2 SASEGT. The CDR3 runs to 14 residues. CDR3 DNA sequence: TGTGCCAGCAGTGAAAACGGAGGAGATCAGCCCCAGCATTTT. It is translated as CASSENGGDQPQHF.

The V and J genes are TRBV7-3 and TRBJ2-6, with unresolved D. Germline CDR1 reads SGHTA; CDR2 reads FQGTGA. This CDR3 has 17 residues. V lost 2 bases and J lost 4, with 15 bases in between. This CDR3 reads CASSLQSLVSGANVLTF. DNA for the CDR3: TGTGCCAGCAGCTTACAGAGTTTAGTTTCCGGGGCCAACGTCCTGACTTTC.

The chain uses TRBV15 and TRBJ2-1, with TRBD2 matching over 12 bases. The CDR3 is 15 residues long. V lost 8 bases to trimming and J lost 6 bases; unmatched junction nucleotides: 8. CDR1 and CDR2 (germline): LNHNV, YYDKDF (reference sequence). CDR3 in amino acids: CATGPLTSGSNEQFF. CDR3 coding DNA: TGTGCCACCGGGCCCTTGACTAGCGGGAGCAATGAGCAGTTCTTC.

The chain links TRBV5-4 to TRBJ1-2, with TRBD1 identical over 9 bases. The CDR3 extends over 18 amino acids. CDR1 and CDR2 from the germline V gene are SGHNT and YYREEE (reference sequence). V was pared by 3 bases and J by 4 bases, with 16 bases of the junction left unmatched. CDR3 sequence (DNA): TGTGCCAGCAGCTCACGTTTGGGGGGACCGGGACAGGGCTATGGCTACACCTTC. It codes for CASSSRLGGPGQGYGYTF. Filled out from reference TRBV5-4 and TRBJ1-2, the complete variable domain reads ETGVTQSPTHLIKTRGQQVTLRCSSQSGHNTVSWYQQALGQGPQFIFQYYREEENGRGNFPPRFSGLQFPNYSSELNVNALELDDSALYLCASSSRLGGPGQGYGYTFGSGTRLTVV.

The rearrangement links TRBV21-1 to TRBJ2-1; the table's TRBD2 call for D was not verified on the DNA. TRBV21-1 is a pseudogene segment. The CDR3 length is 17 residues. This chain's CDR3 is CASSTPGLAVRTAEQFF. The CDR3, as DNA: TGTGCCAGCAGCACCCCCGGACTAGCGGTACGGACGGCTGAGCAGTTCTTC.

The chain has TRBV6-1 and TRBJ1-2, with 10 nucleotides matching TRBD1. J lost 2 bases, V lost 4 bases, and 4 bases had no gene match. The germline V gene encodes CDR1 MNHNS and CDR2 SASEGT. CDR3 length: 15 residues. The CDR3 spells CASSVLGQGNYGYTF. DNA of the CDR3: TGTGCCAGCAGTGTTTTGGGACAGGGGAACTATGGCTACACCTTC.

This sequence joins TRBV2 and TRBJ2-3; 8 nucleotides match TRBD1. V was clipped by 6 bases and J by 0 bases; unmatched bases: 5. The CDR3 sequence is 15 residues long. Germline-derived CDR1 and CDR2 are SNHLY and FYNNEI. CDR3 residues: CASRAGGASTDTQYF. The CDR3 coding sequence is TGTGCCAGCAGAGCAGGGGGCGCGAGCACAGATACGCAGTATTTT.

The V gene is TRBV7-2, the J gene TRBJ2-5; D uncertain. V was clipped by 1 base and J by 1 base, with 4 bases between them. In germline, CDR1 is SGHTA, CDR2 FQGNSA. The CDR3 sequence is 13 residues long. The CDR3 reads CASSLVLQETQYF. The CDR3 DNA reads TGTGCCAGCAGCTTAGTCCTCCAAGAGACCCAGTACTTC.